The clone carrying this T cell receptor (beta chain) turned up a few times. As originally analysed: By means of reference gene primer amplification, nucleated cell counts were estimated. TCRdb's table, derived via immunoSEQ multiplex PCR, lists solely in-frame clones and lacks some. From that table come the V and J calls and clone size; the DNA was used to work out D and trimming. The data show about 35,000 clones, about 83% seen once. From germline, CDR1 is SGHTS and CDR2 YDEGEE. The ends lost 4 bases at V and 3 bases at J; junction bases unmatched: 6. The CDR3 length is 15 residues. This sample is drawn from a study of blood T cell repertoires in COVID-19. Study summary: COVID-19 samples from acute and convalescent phases originated in the United States, Italy and Spain. Sources were T cells, B-cell-depleted T cells, or PBMCs; the material itself was cDNA or gDNA.

V and J are TRBV5-8 and TRBJ2-2, with TRBD2 matching 7 bases. Sequenced: peripheral blood. This sequence was found in a man aged 50 or older with acute or convalescent COVID-19. This CDR3 is CASSVSSGYTGELFF. CDR3 bases: TGTGCCAGCAGCGTATCTAGCGGCTACACCGGGGAGCTGTTTTTT.